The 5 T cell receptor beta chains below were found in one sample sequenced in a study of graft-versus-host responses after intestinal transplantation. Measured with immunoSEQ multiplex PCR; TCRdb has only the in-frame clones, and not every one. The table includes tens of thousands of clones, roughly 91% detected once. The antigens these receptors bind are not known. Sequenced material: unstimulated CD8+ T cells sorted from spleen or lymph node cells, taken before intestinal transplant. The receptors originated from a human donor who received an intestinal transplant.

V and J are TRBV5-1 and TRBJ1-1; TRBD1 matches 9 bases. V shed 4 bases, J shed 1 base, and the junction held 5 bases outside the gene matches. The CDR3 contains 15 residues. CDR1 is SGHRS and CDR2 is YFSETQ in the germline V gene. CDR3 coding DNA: TGCGCCAGCAGCGGGTGGGGACAGGGGAACACTGAAGCTTTCTTT. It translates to CASSGWGQGNTEAFF.

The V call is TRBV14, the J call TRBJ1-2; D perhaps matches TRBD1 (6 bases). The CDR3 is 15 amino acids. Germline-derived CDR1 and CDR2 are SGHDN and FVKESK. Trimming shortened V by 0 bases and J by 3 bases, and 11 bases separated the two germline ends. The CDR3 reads CASSQEPGHDYGYTF. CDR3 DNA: TGTGCCAGCAGCCAAGAGCCGGGACACGACTATGGCTACACCTTC.

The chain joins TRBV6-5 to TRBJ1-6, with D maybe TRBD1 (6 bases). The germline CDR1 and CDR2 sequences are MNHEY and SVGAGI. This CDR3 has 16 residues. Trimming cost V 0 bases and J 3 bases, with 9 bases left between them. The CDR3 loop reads CASSYSAGDYNSPLHF. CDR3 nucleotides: TGTGCCAGCAGTTACTCGGCAGGGGACTATAATTCACCCCTCCACTTT.

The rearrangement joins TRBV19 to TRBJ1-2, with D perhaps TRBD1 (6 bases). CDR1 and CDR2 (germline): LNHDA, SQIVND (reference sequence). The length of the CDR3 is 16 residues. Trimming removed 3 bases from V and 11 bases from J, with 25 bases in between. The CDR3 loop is CASSISTVPGQSLYTF. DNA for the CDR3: TGTGCCAGTAGTATTTCTACGGTACCGGGACAATCGCTGTACACCTTC. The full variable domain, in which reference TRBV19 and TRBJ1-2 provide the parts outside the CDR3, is DGGITQSPKYLFRKEGQNVTLSCEQNLNHDAMYWYRQDPGQGLRLIYYSQIVNDFQKGDIAEGYSVSREKKESFPLTVTSAQKNPTAFYLCASSISTVPGQSLYTFGSGTRLTVV.

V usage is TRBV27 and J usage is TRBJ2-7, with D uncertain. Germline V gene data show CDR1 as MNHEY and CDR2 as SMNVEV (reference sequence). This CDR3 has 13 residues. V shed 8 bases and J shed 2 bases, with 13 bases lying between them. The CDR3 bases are TGTGCCAGCTCCTATGGGCGTGCCTACGAGCAGTACTTC. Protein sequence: CASSYGRAYEQYF.